A selection of T cell receptor beta chains follows, all from one sample in a study of cytomegalovirus exposure and HLA in healthy donors. Sequenced by immunoSEQ multiplex PCR; TCRdb stores in-frame clones only, minus some. The sample yields about 72,000 clones, of which the top ten take up roughly an eighth. The sequencing sample was made of PBMCs. These receptors all stem from a man aged 45 to 65 in good health and CMV-seropositive. The CDR3 runs from the conserved cysteine through the conserved F or W. Each record gives: CDR3 DNA, CDR3 protein, V gene, J gene, D gene. D genes are given only for firm matches.

CDR3nt: TGTGCCAGCAGCCCGGCAGGGGGCGCGAAAGCTTTCTTT
CDR3aa: CASSPAGGAKAFF
v_gene: TRBV7-3
j_gene: TRBJ1-1
d_gene: TRBD1

CDR3nt: TGTGCCAGCAGCCAAGATCTGAGCGGGGGGGCAGTCGATGAGCAGTTCTTC
CDR3aa: CASSQDLSGGAVDEQFF
v_gene: TRBV4-2
j_gene: TRBJ2-1
d_gene: TRBD2

CDR3nt: TGCGCCAGCAGCTTGGACGGTCGGGGGACCGCTTCCTACGAGCAGTACTTC
CDR3aa: CASSLDGRGTASYEQYF
v_gene: TRBV5-1
j_gene: TRBJ2-7
d_gene: .

CDR3nt: TGCGCCAGCAGCCCCGGGTCGACAGGGAGGTCAGATACGCAGTATTTT
CDR3aa: CASSPGSTGRSDTQYF
v_gene: TRBV5-1
j_gene: TRBJ2-3
d_gene: .

CDR3nt: TGTGCCAGCAGTGAATATGGGGGGGGAACTGAAGCTTTCTTT
CDR3aa: CASSEYGGGTEAFF
v_gene: TRBV25-1
j_gene: TRBJ1-1
d_gene: .

CDR3nt: TGTGCCAGCGGCCGTTTGAGCACAGATACGCAGTATTTT
CDR3aa: CASGRLSTDTQYF
v_gene: TRBV27
j_gene: TRBJ2-3
d_gene: .

CDR3nt: TGCGCCAGCAGTCAGGGGGCTAGATGGACTGAAGCTTTCTTT
CDR3aa: CASSQGARWTEAFF
v_gene: TRBV5-1
j_gene: TRBJ1-1
d_gene: TRBD1

CDR3nt: TGTGCCGGGGGGGCTAGCGGGAATACAGATACGCAGTATTTT
CDR3aa: CAGGASGNTDTQYF
v_gene: TRBV7-9
j_gene: TRBJ2-3
d_gene: TRBD2

CDR3nt: TGTGCCAGTAGTATGGGACAAACACCAAATCAGCCCCAGCATTTT
CDR3aa: CASSMGQTPNQPQHF
v_gene: TRBV19
j_gene: TRBJ1-5
d_gene: .

CDR3nt: TGCGCCAGCAGCTTGGCTGACAGGGCGAACACTGAAGCTTTCTTT
CDR3aa: CASSLADRANTEAFF
v_gene: TRBV5-1
j_gene: TRBJ1-1
d_gene: TRBD1

CDR3nt: TGTGCCAGTAGTCCCCCTGCGGGGGGCGTTAACACCGGGGAGCTGTTTTTT
CDR3aa: CASSPPAGGVNTGELFF
v_gene: TRBV19
j_gene: TRBJ2-2
d_gene: TRBD2

CDR3nt: TGTGCCAGCAGTGAAGCGGGACAGCATAATTCACCCCTCCACTTT
CDR3aa: CASSEAGQHNSPLHF
v_gene: TRBV2
j_gene: TRBJ1-6
d_gene: TRBD1

CDR3nt: TGTGCCAGCAGCGTCTCAGCGGGGGCCCAGGGGGAGCAGTTCTTC
CDR3aa: CASSVSAGAQGEQFF
v_gene: TRBV9
j_gene: TRBJ2-1
d_gene: TRBD2

CDR3nt: TGTGCCAGCAGTTCGTCGGCGGCCTCCTACGAGCAGTACTTC
CDR3aa: CASSSSAASYEQYF
v_gene: TRBV2
j_gene: TRBJ2-7
d_gene: .

CDR3nt: TGTGCCAGCAGTGAAGGGGACAGGGGGAGCGACGAGCAGTACTTC
CDR3aa: CASSEGDRGSDEQYF
v_gene: TRBV6-1
j_gene: TRBJ2-7
d_gene: TRBD1

CDR3nt: TGTGCCTTCTCGGACGGGGGGGGTAATCAGCCCCAGCATTTT
CDR3aa: CAFSDGGGNQPQHF
v_gene: TRBV30
j_gene: TRBJ1-5
d_gene: .

CDR3nt: TGCGCCAGCAGCTTGCTCCAAACCTCGGGCAATGAGCAGTTCTTC
CDR3aa: CASSLLQTSGNEQFF
v_gene: TRBV5-1
j_gene: TRBJ2-1
d_gene: .

CDR3nt: TGTGCCAGCAGGACAGGGGACGGCAATCAGCCCCAGCATTTT
CDR3aa: CASRTGDGNQPQHF
v_gene: TRBV6-6
j_gene: TRBJ1-5
d_gene: TRBD1

CDR3nt: TGTGCCAGCAGGGTGACAGGGTCCCTCGAGCAGTACTTC
CDR3aa: CASRVTGSLEQYF
v_gene: TRBV6-5
j_gene: TRBJ2-7
d_gene: TRBD1

CDR3nt: TGCGCCAGCAGCCAACTGCGATACGACACTGAAGCTTTCTTT
CDR3aa: CASSQLRYDTEAFF
v_gene: TRBV4-1
j_gene: TRBJ1-1
d_gene: .

CDR3nt: TGTGCCTGGAGTGGGGGCAGCTCTGGAAACACCATATATTTT
CDR3aa: CAWSGGSSGNTIYF
v_gene: TRBV30
j_gene: TRBJ1-3
d_gene: .

CDR3nt: TGTGCCAGCAGTGACTATGAGACAGGCCTTTACGAAGCTTTCTTT
CDR3aa: CASSDYETGLYEAFF
v_gene: TRBV6-1
j_gene: TRBJ1-1
d_gene: .

CDR3nt: TGCGCCAGCAGCCAAGAGGGAACAGGGGGCACTGAAGCTTTCTTT
CDR3aa: CASSQEGTGGTEAFF
v_gene: TRBV4-1
j_gene: TRBJ1-1
d_gene: TRBD1

CDR3nt: TGTGCCAGCAGCAGGGACAGAAATCAGCCCCAGCATTTT
CDR3aa: CASSRDRNQPQHF
v_gene: TRBV7-2
j_gene: TRBJ1-5
d_gene: TRBD1

CDR3nt: TGTGCCAGCACTGGACAGGTCGGGATCGAGCAGTACTTC
CDR3aa: CASTGQVGIEQYF
v_gene: TRBV6-1
j_gene: TRBJ2-7
d_gene: TRBD1

CDR3nt: TGTGCCATCAGAGGGACAGTCTATGGCTACACCTTC
CDR3aa: CAIRGTVYGYTF
v_gene: TRBV10-3
j_gene: TRBJ1-2
d_gene: TRBD1

CDR3nt: TGTGCCAGCAGCTTGGCGACAGGGCCCAATGAAAAACTGTTTTTT
CDR3aa: CASSLATGPNEKLFF
v_gene: TRBV5-4
j_gene: TRBJ1-4
d_gene: TRBD1

CDR3nt: TGTGCCAGCAGCTTGGAGCGGGCAGGGTCCCCAGATACGCAGTATTTT
CDR3aa: CASSLERAGSPDTQYF
v_gene: TRBV5-6
j_gene: TRBJ2-3
d_gene: .

CDR3nt: TGTGCCAGCGAAGGGGCACCCTTCCTTTATACGCAGTATTTT
CDR3aa: CASEGAPFLYTQYF
v_gene: TRBV6-1
j_gene: TRBJ2-3
d_gene: .

CDR3nt: TGTGCCAGCAGTTCCCTGGACAGGGGCCAGCCCCAGCATTTT
CDR3aa: CASSSLDRGQPQHF
v_gene: TRBV6-6
j_gene: TRBJ1-5
d_gene: TRBD1

CDR3nt: TGTGCTCCTAGGAAGTTGGAGGGTCTAGCGGTTAGCACAGATACGCAGTATTTT
CDR3aa: CAPRKLEGLAVSTDTQYF
v_gene: TRBV19
j_gene: TRBJ2-3
d_gene: TRBD2

CDR3nt: TGTGCCAGCAGCTCCGGGACAGACTTTAACTATGGCTACACCTTC
CDR3aa: CASSSGTDFNYGYTF
v_gene: TRBV7-9
j_gene: TRBJ1-2
d_gene: TRBD1

CDR3nt: TGTGCCAGCAGCCCTCACGCAACTTCCCAGCCCCAGCATTTT
CDR3aa: CASSPHATSQPQHF
v_gene: TRBV7-3
j_gene: TRBJ1-5
d_gene: .

CDR3nt: TGTGCCAGCAGTGGATCGACAGGGGGCGCAAGAGAGGACACTGAAGCTTTCTTT
CDR3aa: CASSGSTGGAREDTEAFF
v_gene: TRBV2
j_gene: TRBJ1-1
d_gene: TRBD1

CDR3nt: TGTGCAAGTCGGACTACCGGGACACAGAACACTGAAGCTTTCTTT
CDR3aa: CASRTTGTQNTEAFF
v_gene: TRBV12-2
j_gene: TRBJ1-1
d_gene: .

CDR3nt: TGTGCCAGCAGTTACTCGGCAGGGGATGGCTACACCTTC
CDR3aa: CASSYSAGDGYTF
v_gene: TRBV6-5
j_gene: TRBJ1-2
d_gene: .

CDR3nt: TGTGCCAGCAGCCAACGGACTAGCGGGACGGAGTTCTTC
CDR3aa: CASSQRTSGTEFF
v_gene: TRBV14
j_gene: TRBJ2-1
d_gene: TRBD2

CDR3nt: TGTGCCAGCAGCTTGGGGACAGGGACCTACGAGCAGTACTTC
CDR3aa: CASSLGTGTYEQYF
v_gene: TRBV7-8
j_gene: TRBJ2-7
d_gene: TRBD1

CDR3nt: TGTGCCAGTAGTGGGGCGGGGGTCAACGAGCAGTACTTC
CDR3aa: CASSGAGVNEQYF
v_gene: TRBV19
j_gene: TRBJ2-7
d_gene: TRBD2

CDR3nt: TGTGCCAGCAGCCGACTAGCGGGGGCGAATGAGCAGTTCTTC
CDR3aa: CASSRLAGANEQFF
v_gene: TRBV6-5
j_gene: TRBJ2-1
d_gene: TRBD2